This paragraph reports one TCR beta chain. The source of the sample is a study of technical replicates of blood from a few donors. The V end lost 0 bases, the J end lost 7 bases, and 10 bases lay between the germline ends. Germline V CDR1 and CDR2: LNHNV, YYDKDF (reference sequence). The CDR3 loop spans 14 amino acids. The repertoire was sequenced with immunoSEQ multiplex PCR; TCRdb's copy has only in-frame clones and lacks some. This table holds tens of thousands of clones, roughly 97% found once. This rearrangement joins TRBV15 to TRBJ2-1; no firm D call. This receptor was identified in a human donor in good health. Sequencing was done on a sample of T cells isolated from PBMCs. CDR3 nucleotides: TGTGCCACCAGCAGAGACATTGGGCTAAATGAGCAGTTCTTC. As protein: CATSRDIGLNEQFF.